This TCR beta chain was identified during a study of OX40 agonist ivuxolimab in advanced cancers. Study as a whole: Patients were roughly 83% male with ages roughly 20 to 85, mean approximately 62.

Only in-frame clones appear in the TCRdb table, and some are missing; sequencing was by immunoSEQ multiplex PCR. Of roughly 55,000 clones in the sample, over 70% were seen once. CDR1 is SGHTA and CDR2 is FQGNSA in the germline V gene. Trimming stripped 3 bases from V and 2 bases from J, with 11 bases between. The CDR3 sequence is 15 residues long. The TCR was taken from an adult with an advanced solid tumor such as melanoma, head and neck, liver or kidney cancer. The starting material was CD4+ or CD8+ T cells sorted from blood, obtained in a trial of the OX40 agonist ivuxolimab. The J gene is TRBJ2-1, the V gene TRBV7-2, with D possibly TRBD2 on 5 matching bases. The CDR3 here is CASSLDSGTYNEQFF. DNA for the CDR3: TGTGCCAGCAGCTTGGACTCCGGGACCTACAATGAGCAGTTCTTC.